This T cell receptor (beta chain) was retrieved from a study of blood T cell repertoires in COVID-19. The CDR3 sequence is 15 residues long. Between the trimmed V and J ends, which lost 3 bases and 0 bases, there was a span of 9 bases. The germline CDR1 and CDR2 sequences are SGHAT and FQNNGV. Clones were sequenced by immunoSEQ multiplex PCR, and TCRdb holds only the in-frame ones, with some missing. This table has 180,000 or so clones, roughly 87% appearing once. The age range of participants was about 18 to 95 years, with residence in fewer than 25 US areas. The TCR was taken from a human donor with acute COVID-19. The donor label of this sample is uncertain. The chain links TRBV11-2 to TRBJ2-4; D remains ambiguous. Sequencing was carried out using PBMCs or T cells enriched from blood (not recorded which). CDR3 in DNA: TGTGCCAGCAGCTTCCCTGGAGTAGCCAAAAACATTCAGTACTTC. Protein: CASSFPGVAKNIQYF.